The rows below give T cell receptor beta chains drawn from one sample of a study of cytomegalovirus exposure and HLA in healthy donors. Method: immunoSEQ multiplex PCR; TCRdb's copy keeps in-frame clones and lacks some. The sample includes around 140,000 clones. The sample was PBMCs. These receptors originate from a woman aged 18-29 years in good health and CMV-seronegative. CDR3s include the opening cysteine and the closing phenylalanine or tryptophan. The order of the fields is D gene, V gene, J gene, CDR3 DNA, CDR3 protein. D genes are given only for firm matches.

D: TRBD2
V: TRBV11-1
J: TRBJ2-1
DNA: TGTGCCAGCAGCGCCGGGACTAGCGGGAGGACCGGGGCGGATGAGCAGTTCTTC
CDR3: CASSAGTSGRTGADEQFF

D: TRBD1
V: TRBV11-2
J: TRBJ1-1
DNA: TGTGCCAGCAGGTCGGACAGGGGGATTGCTGAAGCTTTCTTT
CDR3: CASRSDRGIAEAFF

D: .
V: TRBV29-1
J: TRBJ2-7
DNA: TGCAGCGTTGCCGGACTCGGTTGGAGCTCCTACGAGCAGTACTTC
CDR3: CSVAGLGWSSYEQYF

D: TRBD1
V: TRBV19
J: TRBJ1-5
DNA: TGTGCCAGTAGTACAGGCGGGACAGGGGATCAGCCCCAGCATTTT
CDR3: CASSTGGTGDQPQHF

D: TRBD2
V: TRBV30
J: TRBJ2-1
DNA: TGTGCCTGGGGTGTACCCGGACTAGCGGGAGAGGAGCAGTTCTTC
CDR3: CAWGVPGLAGEEQFF

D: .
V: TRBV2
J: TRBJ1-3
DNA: TGTGCCAGCAGGTTACAGGGAGATGGAAACACCATATATTTT
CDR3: CASRLQGDGNTIYF

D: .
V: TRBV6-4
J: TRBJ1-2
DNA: TGTGCCAGCAGTGACTCTTCACTTGGCTATGGCTACACCTTC
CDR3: CASSDSSLGYGYTF

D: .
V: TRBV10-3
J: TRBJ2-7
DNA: TGTGCCATCAGTGCGAATGACAGATACGAGCAGTACTTC
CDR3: CAISANDRYEQYF

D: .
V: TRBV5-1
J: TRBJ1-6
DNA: TGCGCCAGCAGCTTGGGACAGAATAATTCACCCCTCCACTTT
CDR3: CASSLGQNNSPLHF

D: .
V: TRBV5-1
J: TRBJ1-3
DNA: TGCGCCAGCAGCTTGGCGGCAGGCTCTGGAAACACCATATATTTT
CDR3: CASSLAAGSGNTIYF

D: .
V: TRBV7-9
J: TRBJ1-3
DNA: TGTGCCAGCAGTCTCGTGCGGGCGAGCTCTGGAAACACCATATATTTT
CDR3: CASSLVRASSGNTIYF

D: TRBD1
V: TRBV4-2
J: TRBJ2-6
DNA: TGTGCCAGCAGCCAAGGGTCCTCCGGGACAGGGGGATCTGGGGCCAACGTCCTGACTTTC
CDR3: CASSQGSSGTGGSGANVLTF

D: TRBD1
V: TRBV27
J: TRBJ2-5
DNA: TGTGCCAGCAGTTCCGCGGACAGGGGGGAGACCCAGTACTTC
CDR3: CASSSADRGETQYF

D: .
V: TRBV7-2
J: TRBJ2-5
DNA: TGTGCCAGCAGCTTATCTTTCCAAGAGACCCAGTACTTC
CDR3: CASSLSFQETQYF

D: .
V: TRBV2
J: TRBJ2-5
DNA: TGTGCCAGCAGTGTGAGGGAGACCCAGTACTTC
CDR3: CASSVRETQYF

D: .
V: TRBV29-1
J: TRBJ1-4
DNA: TGCAGCGTTCCCTCGGGGACTAATGAAAAACTGTTTTTT
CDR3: CSVPSGTNEKLFF

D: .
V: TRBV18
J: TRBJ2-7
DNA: TGTGCCAGCTCACCACAGGCAGGGGTGAGGGGCGAGCAGTACTTC
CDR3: CASSPQAGVRGEQYF

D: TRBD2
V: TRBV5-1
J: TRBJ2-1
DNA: TGCGCCAGCAGCTTCACTAGCGGGCCTAACAATGAGCAGTTCTTC
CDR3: CASSFTSGPNNEQFF

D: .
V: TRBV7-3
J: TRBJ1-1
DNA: TGTGCCAGCAGTCCCAGTGACGGAGGGCGGTTCACTGAAGCTTTCTTT
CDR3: CASSPSDGGRFTEAFF

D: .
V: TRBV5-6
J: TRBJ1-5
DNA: TGTGCCAGCAGCCGGGGTACAGGGCGCTTTCAGCCCCAGCATTTT
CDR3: CASSRGTGRFQPQHF

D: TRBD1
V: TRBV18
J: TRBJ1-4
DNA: TGTGCCAGCTCACCGCAGGGGGTGAATAATGAAAAACTGTTTTTT
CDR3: CASSPQGVNNEKLFF

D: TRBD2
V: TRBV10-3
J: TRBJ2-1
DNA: TGTGCCATCAAAGGCGGACTAGCGGGGACTGAGCAGTTCTTC
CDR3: CAIKGGLAGTEQFF

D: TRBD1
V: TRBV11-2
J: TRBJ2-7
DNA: TGTGCCAGCAGCCCGACTCGACAGGGGCGGCAGTACTTC
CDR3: CASSPTRQGRQYF

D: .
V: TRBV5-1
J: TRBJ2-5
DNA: TGCGCCAGCAGCCCGGGTACCGGACGGGAGCAGTACTTC
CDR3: CASSPGTGREQYF

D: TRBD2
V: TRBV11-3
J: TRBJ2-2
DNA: TGTGCCAGCAGCGAGGGACTAGCGGGGTTCACCGGGGAGCTGTTTTTT
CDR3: CASSEGLAGFTGELFF

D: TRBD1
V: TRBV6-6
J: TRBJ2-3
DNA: TGTGCCAGCAGGCCCGGGACAGGTGCAGATACGCAGTATTTT
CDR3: CASRPGTGADTQYF

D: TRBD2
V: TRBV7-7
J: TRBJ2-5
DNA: TGTGCTAGCAGTCCGAGCGGGAGCCAAGAGACCCAGTACTTC
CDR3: CASSPSGSQETQYF

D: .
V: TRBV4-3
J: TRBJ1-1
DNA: TGCGCCAGCAGCCAAAGGTCAGCCAGAGGAGCGGGGCTCACTGAAGCTTTCTTT
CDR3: CASSQRSARGAGLTEAFF

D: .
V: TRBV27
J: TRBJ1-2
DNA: TGTGCCAGCAGTTTAGCACAGGGAGCTAACTATGGCTACACCTTC
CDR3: CASSLAQGANYGYTF

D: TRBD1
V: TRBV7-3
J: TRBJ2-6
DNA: TGTGCCAGCAGCCCATCGACAGGGTCCGGGGCCAACGTCCTGACTTTC
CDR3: CASSPSTGSGANVLTF

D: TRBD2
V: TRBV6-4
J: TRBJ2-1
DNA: TGTGCCAGCAGTGAATCTAGCGGGAGGGGAAATGAGCAGTTCTTC
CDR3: CASSESSGRGNEQFF

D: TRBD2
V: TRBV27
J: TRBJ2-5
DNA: TGTGCCAGCAGTTTTGGGACTAGCGGAGTACAAGAGACCCAGTACTTC
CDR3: CASSFGTSGVQETQYF

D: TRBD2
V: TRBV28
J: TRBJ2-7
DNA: TGTGCCAGCAGTAAAAGCGGGGGATCCTACGAGCAGTACTTC
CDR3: CASSKSGGSYEQYF

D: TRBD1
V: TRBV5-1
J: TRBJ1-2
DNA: TGCGCCAGCAGCTTCGGACAGGGCCCCTTTGGCTACACCTTC
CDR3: CASSFGQGPFGYTF

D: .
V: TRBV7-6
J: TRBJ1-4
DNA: TGTGCCAGCAGCTTAAAGGGGTCAACTAATGAAAAACTGTTTTTT
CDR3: CASSLKGSTNEKLFF

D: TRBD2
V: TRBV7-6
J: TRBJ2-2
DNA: TGTGCCAGCAGCTACTTAGCGGGGGAGAACACCGGGGAGCTGTTTTTT
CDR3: CASSYLAGENTGELFF

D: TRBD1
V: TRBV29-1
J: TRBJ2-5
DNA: TGCAGCCTGACAGGGTGGGGGGAGACCCAGTACTTC
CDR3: CSLTGWGETQYF

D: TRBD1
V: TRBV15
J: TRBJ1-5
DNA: TGTGCCACCAGCAGACAGGGGGCAGCAGGGCAGCCCCAGCATTTT
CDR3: CATSRQGAAGQPQHF

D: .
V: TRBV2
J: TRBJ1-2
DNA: TGTGCCAGCAGGGCAGGGGATAACTATGGCTACACCTTC
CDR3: CASRAGDNYGYTF

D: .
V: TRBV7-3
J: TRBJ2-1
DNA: TGTGCCAGCAGCTGGGCGGGGGCAGGAAAATCCTACAATGAGCAGTTCTTC
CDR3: CASSWAGAGKSYNEQFF

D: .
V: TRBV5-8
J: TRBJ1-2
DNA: TGTGCCAGCAGCTTTTGGCAGACCCAGGGCGGCTACACCTTC
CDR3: CASSFWQTQGGYTF

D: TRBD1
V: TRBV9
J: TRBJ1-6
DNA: TGTGCCAGCAGCCCAGTCCGGGACAGGGGTGGCAATTCACCCCTCCACTTT
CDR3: CASSPVRDRGGNSPLHF